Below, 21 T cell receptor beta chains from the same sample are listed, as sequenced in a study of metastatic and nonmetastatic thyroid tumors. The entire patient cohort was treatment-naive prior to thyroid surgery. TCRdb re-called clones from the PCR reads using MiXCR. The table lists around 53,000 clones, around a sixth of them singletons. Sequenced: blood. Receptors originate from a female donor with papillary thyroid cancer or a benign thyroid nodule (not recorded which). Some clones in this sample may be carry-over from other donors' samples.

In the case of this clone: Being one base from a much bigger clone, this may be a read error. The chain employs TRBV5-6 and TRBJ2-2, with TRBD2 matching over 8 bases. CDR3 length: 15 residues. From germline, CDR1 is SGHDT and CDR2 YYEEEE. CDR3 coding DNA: TGTTCCAGCAGCGGGGGACACCGGGAAACCGGGGAGCTGTTTTTT. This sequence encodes CSSSGGHRETGELFF.

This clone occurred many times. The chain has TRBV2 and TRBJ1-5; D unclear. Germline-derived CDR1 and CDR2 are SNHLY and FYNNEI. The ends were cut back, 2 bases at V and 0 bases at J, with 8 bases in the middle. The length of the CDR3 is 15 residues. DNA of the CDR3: TGTGCCAGCAGTGAAACAAGGCTTAGCAATCAGCCCCAGCATTTT. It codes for CASSETRLSNQPQHF.

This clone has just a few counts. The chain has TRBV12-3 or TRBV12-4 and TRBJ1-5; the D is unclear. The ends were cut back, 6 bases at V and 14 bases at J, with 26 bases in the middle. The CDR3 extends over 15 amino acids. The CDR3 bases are TGTGCCAGCAGCCCCGGAACAGCTTCCAATCAGACCGAGCATTTT. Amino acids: CASSPGTASNQTEHF.

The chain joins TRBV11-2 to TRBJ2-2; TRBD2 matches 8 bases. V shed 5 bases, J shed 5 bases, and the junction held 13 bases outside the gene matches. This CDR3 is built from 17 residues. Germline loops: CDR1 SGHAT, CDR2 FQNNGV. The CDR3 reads CASSPGRAGVGTGELFF. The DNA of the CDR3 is TGTGCCAGCAGCCCCGGTCGAGCGGGAGTAGGGACCGGGGAGCTGTTTTTT.

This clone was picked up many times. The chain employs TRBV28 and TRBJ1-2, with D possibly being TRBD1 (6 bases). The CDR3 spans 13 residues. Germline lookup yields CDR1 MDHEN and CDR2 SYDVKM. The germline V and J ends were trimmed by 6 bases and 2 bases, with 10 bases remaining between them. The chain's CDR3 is CASRPGTNYGYTF. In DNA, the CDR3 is TGTGCCAGCAGACCCGGGACAAACTATGGCTACACCTTC.

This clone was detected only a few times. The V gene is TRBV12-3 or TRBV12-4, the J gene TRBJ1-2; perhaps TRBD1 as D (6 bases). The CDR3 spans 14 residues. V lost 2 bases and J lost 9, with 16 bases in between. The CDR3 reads CASSLRGGAGCYTF. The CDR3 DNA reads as TGTGCCAGCAGTTTAAGGGGGGGCGCTGGGTGCTACACCTTC.

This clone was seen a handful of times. As DNA, the CDR3 is TGTGCCAGCACAAGACTAGCGGGAGGGGGCCAAGAGACCCAGTACTTC. Translating gives CASTRLAGGGQETQYF. This chain uses TRBV6-1 with TRBJ2-5, with 14 bases lining up with TRBD2. CDR1 is MNHNS and CDR2 is SASEGT in the germline V gene. The CDR3 runs 16 residues. V shed 7 bases, J shed 1 base, and the junction held 5 bases outside the gene matches.

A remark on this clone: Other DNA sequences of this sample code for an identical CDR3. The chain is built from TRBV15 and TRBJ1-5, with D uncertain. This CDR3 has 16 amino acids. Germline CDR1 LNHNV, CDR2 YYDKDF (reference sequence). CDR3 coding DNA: TGTGCAACAAGCAGAGTAACAGTGGATAGCAATCAGCCCCAGCATTTT. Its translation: CATSRVTVDSNQPQHF.

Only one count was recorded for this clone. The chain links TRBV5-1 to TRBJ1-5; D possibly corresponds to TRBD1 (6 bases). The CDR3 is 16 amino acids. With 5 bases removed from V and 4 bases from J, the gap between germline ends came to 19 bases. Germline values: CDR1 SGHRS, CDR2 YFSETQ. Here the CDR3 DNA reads TGCGCCAGCAGAAAAGATTCCGGGACACCTAATCAGCCCCAGCATTTT. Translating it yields CASRKDSGTPNQPQHF.

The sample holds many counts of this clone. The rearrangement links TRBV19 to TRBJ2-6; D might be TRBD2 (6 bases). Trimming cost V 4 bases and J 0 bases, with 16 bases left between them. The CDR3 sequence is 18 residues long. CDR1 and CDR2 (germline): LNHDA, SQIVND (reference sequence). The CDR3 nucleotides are TGTGCCAGTAGTACAAGCGGACGGAGGGGCTCTGGGGCCAACGTCCTGACTTTC. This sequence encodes CASSTSGRRGSGANVLTF.

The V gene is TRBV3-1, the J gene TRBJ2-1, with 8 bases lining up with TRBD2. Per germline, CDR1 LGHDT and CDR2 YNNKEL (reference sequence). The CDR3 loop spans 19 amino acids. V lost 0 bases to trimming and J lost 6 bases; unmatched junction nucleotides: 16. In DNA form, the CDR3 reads TGTGCCAGCAGCCAAGAATTAGGGACTATCGGGAGGGCCCCCAATGAGCAGTTCTTC. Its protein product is CASSQELGTIGRAPNEQFF.

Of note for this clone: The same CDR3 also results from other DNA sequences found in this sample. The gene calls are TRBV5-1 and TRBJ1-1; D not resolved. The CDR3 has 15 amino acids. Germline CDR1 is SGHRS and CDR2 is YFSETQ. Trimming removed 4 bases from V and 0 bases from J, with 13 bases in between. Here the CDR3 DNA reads TGCGCCAGCAGCCCCACCGCAGGTTTGAACACTGAAGCTTTCTTT. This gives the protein CASSPTAGLNTEAFF.

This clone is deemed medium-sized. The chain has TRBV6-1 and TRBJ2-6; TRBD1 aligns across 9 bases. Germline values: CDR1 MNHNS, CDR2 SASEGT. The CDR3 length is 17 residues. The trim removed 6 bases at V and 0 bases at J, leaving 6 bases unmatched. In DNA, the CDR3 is TGTGCCAGCAGGGGACAGGGACCAAGCTCTGGGGCCAACGTCCTGACTTTC. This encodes CASRGQGPSSGANVLTF.

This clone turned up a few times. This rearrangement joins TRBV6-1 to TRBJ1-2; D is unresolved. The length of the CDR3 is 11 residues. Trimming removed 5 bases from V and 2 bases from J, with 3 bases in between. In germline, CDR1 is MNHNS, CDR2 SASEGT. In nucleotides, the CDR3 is TGTGCCAGCAGTAACAACTATGGCTACACCTTC. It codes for CASSNNYGYTF.

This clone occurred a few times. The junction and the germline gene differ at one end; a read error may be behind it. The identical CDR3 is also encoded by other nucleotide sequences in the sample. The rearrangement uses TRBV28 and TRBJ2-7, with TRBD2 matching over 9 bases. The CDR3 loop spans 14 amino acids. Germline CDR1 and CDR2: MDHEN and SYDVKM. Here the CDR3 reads CASRVPSGNYEQYF. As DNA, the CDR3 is TGTGCCAGCAGGGTTCCTAGCGGGAACTACGAGCAGTACTTT.

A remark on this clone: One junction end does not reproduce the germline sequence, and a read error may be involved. In DNA, the CDR3 is TGTGCCGGCAGGGTAGGCGTTCCCTACAATGAGCAGTTCTTC. This sequence encodes CAGRVGVPYNEQFF. V is TRBV28 and J is TRBJ2-1; maybe TRBD1 (5 bases). The CDR3 sequence is 14 residues long. Germline assignment: CDR1 MDHEN and CDR2 SYDVKM. Variable domain in full (rest from reference TRBV28 and TRBJ2-1): DVKVTQSSRYLVKRTGEKVFLECVQDMDHENMFWYRQDPGLGLRLIYFSYDVKMKEKGDIPEGYSVSREKKERFSLILESASTNQTSMYLCAGRVGVPYNEQFFGPGTRLTVL.

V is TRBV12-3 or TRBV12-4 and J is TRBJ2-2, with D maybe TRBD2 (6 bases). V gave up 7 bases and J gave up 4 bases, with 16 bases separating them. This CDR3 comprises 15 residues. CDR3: CASTTGGKLTGELFF. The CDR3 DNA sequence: TGTGCCAGCACCACCGGCGGGAAGCTCACCGGGGAGCTGTTTTTT.

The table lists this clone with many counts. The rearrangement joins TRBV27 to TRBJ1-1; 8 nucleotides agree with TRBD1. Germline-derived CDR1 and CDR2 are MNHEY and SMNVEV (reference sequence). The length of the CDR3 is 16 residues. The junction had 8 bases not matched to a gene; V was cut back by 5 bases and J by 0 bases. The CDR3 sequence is CASSGPRQGLNTEAFF. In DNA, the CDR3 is TGTGCCAGCAGTGGACCGCGACAGGGGCTGAACACTGAAGCTTTCTTT.

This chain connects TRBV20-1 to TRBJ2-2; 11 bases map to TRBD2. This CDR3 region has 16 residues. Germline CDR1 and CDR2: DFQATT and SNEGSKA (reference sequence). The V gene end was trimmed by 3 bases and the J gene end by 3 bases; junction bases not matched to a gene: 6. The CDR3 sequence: CSARAIAGGDTGELFF. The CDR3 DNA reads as TGCAGTGCTAGGGCCATAGCGGGAGGGGACACCGGGGAGCTGTTTTTT.

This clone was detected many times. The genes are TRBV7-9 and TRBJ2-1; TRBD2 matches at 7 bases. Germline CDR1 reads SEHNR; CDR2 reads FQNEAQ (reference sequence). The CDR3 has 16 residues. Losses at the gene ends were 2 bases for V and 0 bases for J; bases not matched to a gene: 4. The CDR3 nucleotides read TGTGCCAGCAGCTTACCAGCGGGGAGCTCCTACAATGAGCAGTTCTTC. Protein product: CASSLPAGSSYNEQFF. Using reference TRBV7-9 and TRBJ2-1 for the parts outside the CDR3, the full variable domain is DTGVSQNPRHKITKRGQNVTFRCDPISEHNRLYWYRQTLGQGPEFLTYFQNEAQLEKSRLLSDRFSAERPKGSFSTLEIQRTEQGDSAMYLCASSLPAGSSYNEQFFGPGTRLTVL.

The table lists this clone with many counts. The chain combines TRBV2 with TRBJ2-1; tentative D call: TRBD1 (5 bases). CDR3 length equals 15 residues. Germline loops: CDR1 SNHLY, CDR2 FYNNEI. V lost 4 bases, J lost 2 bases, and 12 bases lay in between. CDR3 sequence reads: CASSGTGLTYNEQFF. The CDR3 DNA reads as TGTGCCAGCAGTGGTACAGGTCTTACCTACAATGAGCAGTTCTTC.